The T cell receptor (beta chain) under discussion was sequenced for a study of response to subunit inactivated influenza vaccine. Whole-study findings and limits: The authors suggested that few new T cells are recruited per seasonal influenza vaccination.

J was trimmed by 5 bases and V by 3 bases; bases with no gene match: 10. This CDR3 region has 17 residues. As concerns this clonotype: What it binds is unknown.

In TCRdb, the RT-PCR reads were re-called with MiXCR into one record per CDR3 protein. The table shows around 580,000 distinct CDR3 sequences, with approximately 12% occurring only once. This TCR derives from a man in his fifties who received an inactivated influenza vaccine. The V and J genes are TRBV12-3 or TRBV12-4 and TRBJ2-1, with TRBD2 matching 10 bases. The starting material was PBMCs from blood, obtained on the day of vaccination. Here the CDR3 DNA reads TGTGCCAGCAGTTTTAGTTTATGGACTAGCGGCAACAATGAGCAGTTCTTC. This sequence encodes CASSFSLWTSGNNEQFF.